These T cell receptor beta chains were read from a single sample in a study of blood T cell repertoires in COVID-19. Using immunoSEQ multiplex PCR, the repertoire was profiled, and TCRdb retains in-frame clones only, with some absent. The table records 140,000 to 150,000 clones, around four fifths of them present only once. Sequencing used PBMCs or T cells enriched from blood (not recorded which). The receptors stem from a woman between 40 and 55 years old who had recovered from COVID-19. Each CDR3 is given with its conserved first and last residue. The D gene is left open where the match is weak. Expanded clones get a size class; other rows say once, few or many, or leave the size out.

length	size	D	V	J	DNA	CDR3
13	.	.	TRBV19	TRBJ1-1	TGTGCCAGTAGCCCTTTTGGGGGGATGGAAGCTTTCTTT	CASSPFGGMEAFF
18	.	.	TRBV18	TRBJ1-6	TGTGCCAGCTCACCGCTCGGGGGGTACGATCAATATAATTCACCCCTCCACTTT	CASSPLGGYDQYNSPLHF
12	.	.	TRBV7-9	TRBJ1-2	TGTGCCAGCAGCTTAGAAGGAGATGGCTACACCTTC	CASSLEGDGYTF
15	.	.	TRBV5-1	TRBJ2-1	TGCGCCAGCAGCCGGACTGTTAGCTCCTACAATGAGCAGTTCTTC	CASSRTVSSYNEQFF
14	.	TRBD1	TRBV5-1	TRBJ2-7	TGCGCCAGCAGCGCCTCGGGACAGAGTTACGAGCAGTACTTC	CASSASGQSYEQYF
13	.	.	TRBV30	TRBJ1-1	TGTGCCTCCTCCGTAGGGGGGAACACTGAAGCTTTCTTT	CASSVGGNTEAFF
14	.	.	TRBV6-5	TRBJ1-1	TGTGCCAGCAGTTTTCAGGACGGACAAACTGAAGCTTTCTTT	CASSFQDGQTEAFF
16	.	TRBD2	TRBV5-1	TRBJ2-3	TGCGCCAGCAGCAACAAGCTAGCGGGAGTTGCAGATACGCAGTATTTT	CASSNKLAGVADTQYF
10	.	.	TRBV29-1	TRBJ2-1	TGCAGCGTTTCTAACAATGAGCAGTTCTTC	CSVSNNEQFF
16	.	.	TRBV7-9	TRBJ1-3	TGTGCCAGCAGCCTAAGAAGGGGGAGCTCTGGAAACACCATATATTTT	CASSLRRGSSGNTIYF
14	.	.	TRBV30	TRBJ1-5	TGTGCCTGGACAGTCCGCGGCCTGGGTCAGCCCCAGCATTTT	CAWTVRGLGQPQHF
13	.	TRBD1	TRBV4-1	TRBJ2-7	TGCGCCAGCAGCCAAGGGACAGGGGACGAGCAGTACTTC	CASSQGTGDEQYF
14	.	.	TRBV30	TRBJ1-2	TGTGCCTGGAGTGTTCTTGCCGGGGGGGTTGGCTACACCTTC	CAWSVLAGGVGYTF
13	.	.	TRBV19	TRBJ2-7	TGTGCCAGGCCCCATTCGGGGTCCTACGAGCAGTACTTC	CARPHSGSYEQYF
16	.	TRBD1	TRBV15	TRBJ1-1	TGTGCCACCAGCAGAGACTCGGACAGGGGAGGAGGAGAAGCTTTCTTT	CATSRDSDRGGGEAFF
15	many	TRBD1	TRBV30	TRBJ1-5	TGTGCCTGGAGTGTAGGGACAGAGCCCAATCAGCCCCAGCATTTT	CAWSVGTEPNQPQHF
15	few	TRBD1	TRBV28	TRBJ1-5	TGTGCCAGCAGTAGGACAGGGCTTAGCAATCAGCCCCAGCATTTT	CASSRTGLSNQPQHF
15	once	TRBD2	TRBV19	TRBJ2-3	TGTGCCAGTAGTATGGCTAGCGGGCGCACAGATACGCAGTATTTT	CASSMASGRTDTQYF
14	.	TRBD1	TRBV5-1	TRBJ1-1	TGCGCCAGCAGCTTGTCAGGGGGCCCCACTGAAGCTTTCTTT	CASSLSGGPTEAFF
15	.	.	TRBV9	TRBJ1-1	TGTGCCAGCAGCGTCCCAACAGGGATGAACACTGAAGCTTTCTTT	CASSVPTGMNTEAFF
15	.	TRBD1	TRBV11-2	TRBJ2-7	TGTGCCAGCAGCCAGGCCACAGGGGGGAATGACGAGCAGTACTTC	CASSQATGGNDEQYF
13	.	.	TRBV5-6	TRBJ1-2	TGTGCCAGCAGCCTGGATCCGGGGTATGGCTACACCTTC	CASSLDPGYGYTF
11	.	.	TRBV3-1/TRBV3-2	TRBJ2-7	TGTGCCAGCAGCAAACACTACGAGCAGTACTTC	CASSKHYEQYF
16	.	.	TRBV7-6	TRBJ1-4	TGTGCCAGCAGCTTATGGGCTCAGGGGATTAATGAAAAACTGTTTTTT	CASSLWAQGINEKLFF
14	.	TRBD1	TRBV18	TRBJ1-1	TGTGCCAGCTCACCGACAGGGGCAAACACTGAAGCTTTCTTT	CASSPTGANTEAFF
15	.	.	TRBV5-1	TRBJ2-3	TGCGCCAGCAGCTTGGTGGCTAGCGGCACAGATACGCAGTATTTT	CASSLVASGTDTQYF
16	once	TRBD1	TRBV13	TRBJ2-7	TGTGCCAGCAGCTTACGGACAGGGGGCTTTGGAGCCGAGCAGTACTTC	CASSLRTGGFGAEQYF
17	.	.	TRBV19	TRBJ1-1	TGTGCCAGCACTAGGCTGCGGGCAGTGAGGGGGATCACTGAAGCTTTCTTT	CASTRLRAVRGITEAFF
14	.	TRBD1	TRBV30	TRBJ1-2	TGTGCCTGGAGTCCATCGGGACAGGACTATGGCTACACCTTC	CAWSPSGQDYGYTF
17	.	TRBD1	TRBV11-3	TRBJ2-2	TGTGCCAGCAGCTTAGTCCTTGGACAGGGGGTCACCGGGGAGCTGTTTTTT	CASSLVLGQGVTGELFF
13	once	.	TRBV29-1	TRBJ1-4	TGCAGCGTCCTATTGAATTTTAATGAAAAACTGTTTTTT	CSVLLNFNEKLFF
13	.	TRBD1	TRBV7-8	TRBJ1-2	TGTGCCAGCAGCACGGGACAGGGTGAAGGCTACACCTTC	CASSTGQGEGYTF
16	once	TRBD1	TRBV4-1	TRBJ1-6	TGCGCCAGCAGCCCGGGACAGGACCGTAGCAATTCACCCCTCCACTTT	CASSPGQDRSNSPLHF
15	.	.	TRBV4-1	TRBJ1-5	TGCGCCAGCAGCCCCGGCGGGGTTCGCAATCAGCCCCAGCATTTT	CASSPGGVRNQPQHF
18	few	TRBD2	TRBV10-2	TRBJ2-7	TGCGCCAGCAGTGAGTCGATGTGGGTAGCGGGGGCATCCTACGAGCAGTACTTC	CASSESMWVAGASYEQYF
14	.	.	TRBV6-6	TRBJ2-5	TGTGCCAGCAGTTACTCGGGGAGTCAAGAGACCCAGTACTTC	CASSYSGSQETQYF
14	.	TRBD1	TRBV9	TRBJ1-5	TGTGCCAGCAGCCCCGGACAGGACAATCAGCCCCAGCATTTT	CASSPGQDNQPQHF
13	.	.	TRBV7-2	TRBJ1-1	TGTGCCAGCAGCTTAGTCAGCGGCTTCGAAGCTTTCTTT	CASSLVSGFEAFF
11	.	.	TRBV24-1	TRBJ2-1	TGTGCCACCAGTGATAGTATAGTGTGGTTCTTC	CATSDSIVWFF
15	.	.	TRBV5-5	TRBJ1-4	TGTGCCAGCAGCTTGGCCTATGCAACTAATGAAAAACTGTTTTTT	CASSLAYATNEKLFF
14	.	.	TRBV13	TRBJ1-1	TGTGCCAGCAGCTTAGGTCCGGGTTCCACTGAAGCTTTCTTT	CASSLGPGSTEAFF
12	.	.	TRBV7-9	TRBJ2-1	TGTGCCAGCAGCCCGACGGGACTTAGGGGGTTCTTC	CASSPTGLRGFF
13	.	.	TRBV3-1/TRBV3-2	TRBJ2-1	TGTGCCAGCAGCCCGACTAGCTACAATGAGCAGTTCTTC	CASSPTSYNEQFF
14	.	TRBD1	TRBV10-3	TRBJ1-2	TGTGCCATCTCCCCCGCAGGGGGCAACTATGGCTACACCTTC	CAISPAGGNYGYTF
15	.	.	TRBV19	TRBJ1-5	TGTGCCAGTAGTTGGGGAGGAGTGGGCAATCAGCCCCAGCATTTT	CASSWGGVGNQPQHF
15	.	.	TRBV4-1	TRBJ1-3	TGCGCCAGCAGCCAAGATCCAGGGGCTGGAAACACCATATATTTT	CASSQDPGAGNTIYF
18	.	TRBD1	TRBV4-2	TRBJ1-3	TGTGCCAGCAGCCAATGGGGACAGGGGCCGAGCTCTGGAAACACCATATATTTT	CASSQWGQGPSSGNTIYF
15	.	TRBD1	TRBV9	TRBJ1-6	TGTGCCAGCAGCGTAGAGGGACAGGGTTATTCACCCCTCCACTTT	CASSVEGQGYSPLHF
14	.	TRBD2	TRBV27	TRBJ2-1	TGTGCCAGCAGCCCTACTAGCGGGAAAAATGAGCAGTTCTTC	CASSPTSGKNEQFF
17	.	TRBD1	TRBV2	TRBJ2-3	TGTGCCAGCAGGACCCGGGACAGGCCCGGCGAGGCAGATACGCAGTATTTT	CASRTRDRPGEADTQYF
14	.	.	TRBV27	TRBJ1-1	TGTGCCAGCTACAAAGGGGCCCCGAACACTGAAGCTTTCTTT	CASYKGAPNTEAFF
17	once	TRBD2	TRBV7-9	TRBJ2-1	TGTGCCAGCAGCCGCACCATAGCGGGAGGGCCCTACAATGAGCAGTTCTTC	CASSRTIAGGPYNEQFF
13	.	.	TRBV7-3	TRBJ2-6	TGTGCCAGCCAGGCCTCTGGGGCCAACGTCCTGACTTTC	CASQASGANVLTF
16	.	.	TRBV27	TRBJ2-3	TGTGCCAGCAGTTTATTGGGGGGAGCCGGCACAGATACGCAGTATTTT	CASSLLGGAGTDTQYF
15	few	.	TRBV5-1	TRBJ1-1	TGCGCCAGCAGCGCCACAGGTGCGGTAGGGACTGAAGCTTTCTTT	CASSATGAVGTEAFF